Listed here are 25 T cell receptor beta chains from one sample, sequenced in a study of metastatic and nonmetastatic thyroid tumors. There were no patients who had received any treatment before thyroid surgery. TCRdb reprocessed the PCR reads using MiXCR. The sample holds about 23,000 clones, approximately 25% seen once. The sequenced sample was tumor tissue. These receptors were obtained from a female donor with papillary thyroid cancer or a benign thyroid nodule (not recorded which). Some clones in this sample may be carry-over from other donors' samples.

V and J are TRBV11-3 and TRBJ2-1, with unresolved D. Germline CDR1 reads SGHNT; CDR2 reads YENEEA. This CDR3 spans 15 amino acids. Trimming left V 5 bases short and J 4 bases short, with 15 bases between. CDR3 residues: CASSPRPPTYNEQFF. The CDR3 DNA follows: TGTGCCAGCAGCCCGAGACCTCCTACTTACAATGAGCAGTTCTTC.

This clone was seen many times. V and J are TRBV5-4 and TRBJ1-4; D is perhaps TRBD1 (6 bases). Germline loops: CDR1 SGHNT, CDR2 YYREEE (reference sequence). This CDR3 is 15 amino acids long. V gave up 4 bases and J gave up 5 bases, with 15 bases separating them. The CDR3 region is CASSKGQNSNEKLFF. The CDR3 DNA reads TGTGCCAGCAGCAAAGGACAGAACTCAAATGAAAAACTGTTTTTT.

By proportion, this clone is medium-sized. The CDR3 DNA reads as TGTGCCAGCGGTCAGGGGCCTCCGATCTCTGGAAACACCATATATTTT. Translated: CASGQGPPISGNTIYF. The rearrangement uses TRBV6-1 and TRBJ1-3, with a weak D call TRBD1 (6 bases). The V and J ends lost 8 bases and 0 bases respectively, with 17 bases between them. CDR3 size: 16 residues. Germline-derived CDR1 and CDR2 are MNHNS and SASEGT.

For this clone: A read error is likely, as this CDR3 ends without the conserved phenylalanine or tryptophan. This chain joins TRBV11-3 and TRBJ2-7, with 7 bases identical to TRBD1. The V gene end was trimmed by 7 bases and the J gene end by 5 bases; junction bases not matched to a gene: 11. The CDR3 sequence is 14 residues long. Germline V gene sequence: CDR1 SGHNT, CDR2 YENEEA. The CDR3 DNA is TGTGCCAGCATCCAGGGTCAACAGGGGAACGAGCAGTACCTC. This translates into CASIQGQQGNEQYL.

This clone is medium-sized within its sample. The CDR3 here is CASSLGDHTEAFF. The CDR3 nucleotides read TGTGCCAGCAGCTTAGGGGACCACACTGAAGCTTTCTTT. The chain couples TRBV7-6 to TRBJ1-1; D may be TRBD1 (5 bases). Between the trimmed V and J ends, which lost 1 base and 3 bases, there was a span of 6 bases. Germline CDR1 SGHVS, CDR2 FNYEAQ. The CDR3 contains 13 residues.

A few counts support this clone. This sequence joins TRBV25-1 and TRBJ2-3; D is ambiguous. From germline, CDR1 is MGHDK and CDR2 SYGVNS. This CDR3 has 11 residues. The V gene lost 3 bases and the J gene lost 4 bases, with 2 bases spanning the gap. The CDR3 region has the DNA TGTGCCAGCAGTGACCCAGATACGCAGTATTTT. This codes for CASSDPDTQYF.

This clone was observed at least ten times. This chain joins TRBV29-1 and TRBJ1-2, with D uncertain. With 4 bases removed from V and 6 bases from J, the gap between germline ends came to 12 bases. CDR1 is SQVTM, CDR2 ANQGSEA, per germline. This CDR3 region has 12 residues. The CDR3 DNA sequence: TGCAGCGTTGTTGAGGGCTCCAATGGCTACACCTTC. This gives the protein CSVVEGSNGYTF.

The J gene is TRBJ2-3, the V gene TRBV28; TRBD2 matches at 9 bases. Germline CDR1 is MDHEN and CDR2 is SYDVKM. This CDR3 contains 16 residues. V was clipped by 4 bases and J by 4 bases; unmatched bases: 9. CDR3 protein: CASSSISGSGADTQYF. CDR3 in DNA: TGTGCCAGCAGTTCGATTAGCGGGAGTGGGGCAGATACGCAGTATTTT.

This clone was seen ten or more times. The chain recombines TRBV4-1 with TRBJ2-5; TRBD2 agrees at 15 bases. Germline loops: CDR1 MGHRA, CDR2 YSYEKL. The CDR3 consists of 19 residues. J lost 2 bases, V lost 0 bases, and 7 bases had no gene match. This CDR3 is CASSQDGLAGGGLQETQYF. CDR3 in DNA: TGCGCCAGCAGCCAAGACGGACTAGCGGGGGGGGGTCTACAAGAGACCCAGTACTTC.

Turning to this clone: One end of the junction fails to match germline, which may point to a read error. This chain uses TRBV20-1 with TRBJ2-1; D gene unclear. The V gene's germline CDR1 is DFQATT and CDR2 SNEGSKA (reference sequence). This CDR3 is 14 amino acids long. The DNA of the CDR3 is TGCAGTGCTAGAGCGCGTGGGCCTTACAATGAGCAGCTCTTC. Protein product: CSARARGPYNEQLF.

This chain links TRBV3-1 with TRBJ1-2, with D perhaps TRBD1 (5 bases). Trimming stripped 2 bases from V and 3 bases from J, with 7 bases between. The CDR3 totals 13 residues. Germline V CDR1 and CDR2: LGHDT, YNNKEL (reference sequence). CDR3 residues: CASSQMGDYGYTF. The CDR3 DNA follows: TGTGCCAGCAGCCAAATGGGGGACTATGGCTACACCTTC.

By share, this clone counts as medium-sized. The V call is TRBV5-1, the J call TRBJ2-1; D uncertain. The CDR3 runs 13 residues. With 4 bases removed from V and 7 bases from J, the gap between germline ends came to 12 bases. CDR1 SGHRS and CDR2 YFSETQ come from the germline V gene. CDR3 sequence (DNA): TGCGCCAGCAGCCCGGATAACAAGAATGAGCAGTTCTTC. It is translated as CASSPDNKNEQFF.

This clone was recorded at least ten times. The chain is built from TRBV24-1 and TRBJ1-2; 7 bases line up with TRBD1. CDR1 and CDR2 from the germline V gene are KGHDR and SFDVKD. The CDR3 runs to 14 residues. V was pared by 4 bases and J by 4 bases, with 5 bases of the junction left unmatched. CDR3 sequence reads: CATSDPQGGYGYTF. CDR3 nucleotide sequence: TGTGCCACCAGTGACCCTCAGGGGGGCTATGGCTACACCTTC.

Regarding this clone: At one of its ends the junction is not consistent with the germline gene, which may arise from a read error. The rearrangement links TRBV7-3 to TRBJ1-1; TRBD1 is a possible D gene (5 bases). Germline CDR1 reads SGHTA; CDR2 reads FQGTGA. This CDR3 comprises 13 residues. CDR3 nucleotide sequence: TGTGCCAGCATCTTAACTTCCACAGGTTTATCTTTCTTT. It encodes CASILTSTGLSFF.

V is TRBV9 and J is TRBJ2-7; D could derive from TRBD1 or TRBD2 (5 bases each). The V gene lost 3 bases and the J gene lost 7 bases, with 14 bases spanning the gap. This CDR3 contains 13 residues. Germline V gene sequence: CDR1 SGDLS, CDR2 YYNGEE. The CDR3 loop is CASSEDTWGEQYF. CDR3 bases: TGTGCCAGCAGCGAGGATACGTGGGGGGAGCAGTACTTC.

This clone has a count of ten or more. The CDR3 DNA sequence: TGCAGTGCTACCCGGGACAGCATCTCTTATGGCTACACCTTC. Translating gives CSATRDSISYGYTF. The chain carries TRBV20-1 and TRBJ1-2, with 7 bases aligning to TRBD1. CDR3 length equals 14 residues. The V and J ends lost 4 bases and 5 bases, in that order; junction bases with no gene match: 10. Germline V gene data show CDR1 as DFQATT and CDR2 as SNEGSKA (reference sequence).

There are a few counts of this clone. Just one base apart from a much larger clone, this may be a read error. The V and J genes are TRBV25-1 and TRBJ1-2; tentative D call: TRBD1 (5 bases). V was cut by 3 bases and J by 2 bases, with 13 bases left in between. The CDR3 totals 15 residues. Per germline, CDR1 MGHDK and CDR2 SYGVNS. CDR3 region: CASSDPSWDNYGYTF. Here the CDR3 DNA reads TGTGCCAGCAGTGACCCCTCATGGGACAACTATGGCTACACCTTC.

This clone has more than one count but fewer than ten. The chain is built from TRBV6-2 or TRBV6-3 and TRBJ2-7; 11 bases are a match to TRBD1. The CDR3 sequence is 14 residues long. Germline trimming cut 0 bases from V and 6 bases from J; bases unmatched to any gene: 1. Looked up from germline, CDR1 is MNHEY and CDR2 is SVGEGT. The CDR3 DNA sequence: TGTGCCAGCAGTTACTCGGGGACAGGGGGCGAGCAGTACTTC. Amino acids: CASSYSGTGGEQYF.

The gene calls are TRBV5-1 and TRBJ1-2, with 7 bases matching TRBD1. Germline-derived CDR1 and CDR2 are SGHRS and YFSETQ. V was pared by 0 bases and J by 6 bases, with 2 bases of the junction left unmatched. The CDR3 extends over 13 amino acids. The CDR3 sequence: CASSLGQGDGYTF. CDR3 coding DNA: TGCGCCAGCAGCTTGGGACAGGGAGATGGCTACACCTTC.

This clone was seen at least ten times. The chain couples TRBV6-1 to TRBJ1-5; 9 nucleotides align to TRBD1. CDR1 is MNHNS, CDR2 SASEGT, per germline. V gave up 5 bases and J gave up 3 bases; unmatched junction bases: 8. The CDR3 covers 16 residues. Here the CDR3 reads CASSTTDRGNNQPQHF. CDR3 nucleotides: TGTGCCAGCAGTACTACGGACAGGGGTAACAATCAGCCCCAGCATTTT.

This clone is medium-sized (0.01 to 0.1%) within its sample. The chain combines TRBV7-6 with TRBJ2-7; D is possibly TRBD1 (6 bases). Trimming took off 5 bases at V and 7 bases at J, with 15 bases between the two ends. The CDR3 covers 13 residues. Germline V gene lookup returns CDR1 SGHVS and CDR2 FNYEAQ. In DNA, the CDR3 is TGTGCCAGCAGCCCGAGGGGGTATGGGGAGCAGTACTTC. It encodes CASSPRGYGEQYF. The complete variable domain, with remaining parts taken from reference TRBV7-6 and TRBJ2-7, reads GAGVSQSPRYKVTKRGQDVALRCDPISGHVSLYWYRQALGQGPEFLTYFNYEAQQDKSGLPNDRFSAERPEGSISTLTIQRTEQRDSAMYRCASSPRGYGEQYFGPGTRLTVT.

This clone was counted a few times. A single base separates this from a much larger clone, so it may be a read error. V is TRBV5-6 and J is TRBJ1-6; D remains ambiguous. The germline V gene has CDR1 SGHDT and CDR2 YYEEEE. The germline V and J ends were trimmed by 0 bases and 7 bases, with 14 bases remaining between them. The CDR3 is 16 residues long. CDR3 sequence: CASSLEREFHNSPLHF. The CDR3, as DNA: TGTGCCAGCAGCTTGGAAAGGGAGTTTCACAATTCACCCCTCCACTTT.

With regard to this clone: Other DNA sequences in this specimen translate into the identical CDR3. The V call is TRBV6-5, the J call TRBJ1-1; no reliable D call. V gave up 2 bases and J gave up 4 bases, with 17 bases separating them. The CDR3 runs to 16 residues. CDR1 MNHEY and CDR2 SVGAGI come from the germline V gene. CDR3 in amino acids: CASSYVRAPTITEAFF. CDR3 nucleotide sequence: TGTGCCAGCAGTTACGTTCGTGCCCCGACCATCACTGAAGCTTTCTTT.

This clone was counted ten times or more. J is TRBJ2-3 and V is TRBV7-2; D possibly corresponds to TRBD1 (6 bases). Germline lookup yields CDR1 SGHTA and CDR2 FQGNSA. The CDR3 runs 16 residues. V was clipped by 2 bases and J by 2 bases, with 14 bases between them. CDR3 bases: TGTGCCAGCAGCTTAATGGGGGCAGGGAACACAGATACGCAGTATTTT. The encoded protein is CASSLMGAGNTDTQYF.

Sample share makes this clone medium-sized. The chain couples TRBV5-1 to TRBJ2-7, with D hard to call. V lost 1 base, J lost 3 bases, and 11 bases lay in between. This CDR3 is built from 14 residues. CDR1 is SGHRS and CDR2 is YFSETQ in the germline V gene. The CDR3 protein is CASSLYETGYEQYF. The CDR3 nucleotides read TGCGCCAGCAGCTTGTACGAAACGGGCTACGAGCAGTACTTC. Variable domain in full (rest from reference TRBV5-1 and TRBJ2-7): KAGVTQTPRYLIKTRGQQVTLSCSPISGHRSVSWYQQTPGQGLQFLFEYFSETQRNKGNFPGRFSGRQFSNSRSEMNVSTLELGDSALYLCASSLYETGYEQYFGPGTRLTVT.